One sample yielded the 6 T cell receptor beta chains listed below, sequenced in a study of cytomegalovirus exposure and HLA in healthy donors. Repertoires were generated with immunoSEQ multiplex PCR, while TCRdb's copy carries only in-frame clones and drops some. This table has about 360,000 clones, approximately 90% appearing once. Specimen: PBMCs. Receptors were obtained from a woman between 18 and 29 years old in good health and CMV-seronegative.

The chain combines TRBV28 with TRBJ1-5; D not resolved. Trimming stripped 7 bases from V and 1 base from J, with 5 bases between. CDR3 length: 12 residues. Germline-derived CDR1 and CDR2 are MDHEN and SYDVKM. CDR3 residues: CASKESNQPQHF. The CDR3 region has the DNA TGTGCCAGCAAAGAGAGCAATCAGCCCCAGCATTTT.

This rearrangement joins TRBV28 to TRBJ2-7, with D possibly TRBD1 on 6 matching bases. Trimming left V 4 bases short and J 0 bases short, with 7 bases between. CDR1 and CDR2 from the germline V gene are MDHEN and SYDVKM. CDR3 length equals 13 residues. The CDR3 sequence is CASSWTVSYEQYF. CDR3 nucleotides: TGTGCCAGCAGTTGGACAGTCTCCTACGAGCAGTACTTC.

V gene TRBV28 combines with J gene TRBJ2-1, with 10 bases identical to TRBD2. In germline, CDR1 is MDHEN, CDR2 SYDVKM. This CDR3 comprises 15 residues. V shed 5 bases, J shed 7 bases, and the junction held 8 bases outside the gene matches. CDR3 protein: CASSPTRTSGNEQFF. In nucleotides, the CDR3 is TGTGCCAGCAGTCCAACCCGGACTAGCGGAAATGAGCAGTTCTTC.

The V call is TRBV4-1, the J call TRBJ2-4; D is uncertain. With 4 bases removed from V and 0 bases from J, the gap between germline ends came to 13 bases. The CDR3 totals 16 residues. Per germline, CDR1 MGHRA and CDR2 YSYEKL. The CDR3 region is CASSRGASLAKNIQYF. The CDR3 DNA reads TGCGCCAGCAGCCGAGGAGCTTCACTAGCCAAAAACATTCAGTACTTC.

The chain joins TRBV19 to TRBJ2-3; 9 nucleotides line up with TRBD1. Germline V CDR1 and CDR2: LNHDA, SQIVND (reference sequence). The V segment lost 9 bases and the J segment 5 bases; nucleotides outside the gene matches: 6. The CDR3 consists of 13 residues. CDR3 sequence (DNA): TGTGCCAGCAGACGGGGACAGGGAGATACGCAGTATTTT. Translation: CASRRGQGDTQYF.

This clone was observed once. The chain uses TRBV28 and TRBJ1-5; D might be TRBD1 (6 bases). V lost 3 bases and J 3 bases, leaving 12 bases between the germline ends. This CDR3 has 15 amino acids. Germline V lookup: CDR1 MDHEN, CDR2 SYDVKM. The CDR3 nucleotides are TGTGCCAGCAGTTTCCGGGGGGGCAACAATCAGCCCCAGCATTTT. This encodes CASSFRGGNNQPQHF.